The present entry profiles one TCR beta chain with its context. Other DNA sequences in this sample translate to the same CDR3. The source of the sample is a study of shared clonotypes between healthy human individuals. The repertoire was sequenced with immunoSEQ multiplex PCR; TCRdb's copy has only in-frame clones and lacks some. The data hold 2,500,000 or so clones, with around 90% observed a single time. The V gene's germline CDR1 is MNHEY and CDR2 SVGAGI. V was clipped by 5 bases and J by 3 bases, with 8 bases between them. The length of the CDR3 is 13 residues. The J gene is TRBJ1-5, the V gene TRBV6-5, with D perhaps TRBD1 (6 bases). The sequence was collected from a man aged 18 to 30 in good health. Some clones in this sample may be carry-over from other donors' samples. Sequences were obtained from naive CD4+ T cells from PBMCs. Subset noted: CD45RA+ positively selected. The CDR3: CASSRTVNQPQHF. As DNA, the CDR3 is TGTGCCAGCAGTCGGACAGTCAATCAGCCCCAGCATTTT.